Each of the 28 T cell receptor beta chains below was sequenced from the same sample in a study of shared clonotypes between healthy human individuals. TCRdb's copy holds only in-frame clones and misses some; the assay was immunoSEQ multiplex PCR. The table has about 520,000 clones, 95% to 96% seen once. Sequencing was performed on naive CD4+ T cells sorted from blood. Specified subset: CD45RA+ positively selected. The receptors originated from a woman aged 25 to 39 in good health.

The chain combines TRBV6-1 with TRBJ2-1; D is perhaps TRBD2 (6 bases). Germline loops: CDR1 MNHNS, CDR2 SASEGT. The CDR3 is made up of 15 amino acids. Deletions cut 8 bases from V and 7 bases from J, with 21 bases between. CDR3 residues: CASFLGSWAINEQFF. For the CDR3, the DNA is TGTGCCAGCTTTCTCGGGAGTTGGGCCATTAATGAGCAGTTCTTC.

CDR3 DNA: TGTGCCAGCAGTTTAAGCCGGAGCAATCAGCCCCAGCATTTT. As protein: CASSLSRSNQPQHF. This sequence joins TRBV27 and TRBJ1-5; D unresolved. The germline V and J ends were trimmed by 2 bases and 1 base, with 6 bases remaining between them. The CDR3 contains 14 residues. Germline V gene sequence: CDR1 MNHEY, CDR2 SMNVEV (reference sequence).

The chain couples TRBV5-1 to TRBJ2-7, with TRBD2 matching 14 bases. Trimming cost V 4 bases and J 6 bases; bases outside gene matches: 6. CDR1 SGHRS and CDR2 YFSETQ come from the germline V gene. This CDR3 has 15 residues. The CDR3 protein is CASSLGLAGVGEQYF. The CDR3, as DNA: TGCGCCAGCAGCCTGGGACTAGCGGGAGTTGGCGAGCAGTACTTC.

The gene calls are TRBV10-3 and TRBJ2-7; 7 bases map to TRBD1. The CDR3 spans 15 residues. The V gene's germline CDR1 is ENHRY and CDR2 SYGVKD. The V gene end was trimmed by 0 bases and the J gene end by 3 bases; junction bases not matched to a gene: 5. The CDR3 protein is CAISESLQGFYEQYF. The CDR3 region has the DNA TGTGCCATCAGTGAGTCTCTACAGGGGTTCTACGAGCAGTACTTC.

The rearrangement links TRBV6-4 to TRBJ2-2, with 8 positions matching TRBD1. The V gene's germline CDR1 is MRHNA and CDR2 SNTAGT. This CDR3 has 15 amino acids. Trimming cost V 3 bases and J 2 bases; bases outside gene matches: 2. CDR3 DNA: TGTGCCAGCAGTGATGGACAGGGAAACACCGGGGAGCTGTTTTTT. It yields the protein CASSDGQGNTGELFF.

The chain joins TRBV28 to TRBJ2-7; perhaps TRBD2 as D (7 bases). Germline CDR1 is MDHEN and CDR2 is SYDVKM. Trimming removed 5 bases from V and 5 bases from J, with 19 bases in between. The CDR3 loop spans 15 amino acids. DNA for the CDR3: TGTGCCAGCAGTGGCCCGGGGGGCGCATTGCACGAGCAGTACTTC. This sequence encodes CASSGPGGALHEQYF.

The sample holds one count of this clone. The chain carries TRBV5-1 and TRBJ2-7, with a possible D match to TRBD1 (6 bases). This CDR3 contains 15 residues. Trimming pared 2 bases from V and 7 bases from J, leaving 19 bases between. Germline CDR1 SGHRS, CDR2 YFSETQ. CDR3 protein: CASSFETGLRREQYF. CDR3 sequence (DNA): TGCGCCAGCAGCTTTGAGACAGGACTCCGTCGAGAGCAGTACTTC.

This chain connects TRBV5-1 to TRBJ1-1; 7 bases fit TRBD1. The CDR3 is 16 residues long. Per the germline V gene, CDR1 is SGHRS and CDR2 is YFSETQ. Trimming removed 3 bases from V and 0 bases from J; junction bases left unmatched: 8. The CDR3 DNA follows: TGCGCCAGCAGCTCGACAGGGTTCCCAATGAACACTGAAGCTTTCTTT. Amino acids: CASSSTGFPMNTEAFF. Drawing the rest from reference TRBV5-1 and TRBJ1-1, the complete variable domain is KAGVTQTPRYLIKTRGQQVTLSCSPISGHRSVSWYQQTPGQGLQFLFEYFSETQRNKGNFPGRFSGRQFSNSRSEMNVSTLELGDSALYLCASSSTGFPMNTEAFFGQGTRLTVV.

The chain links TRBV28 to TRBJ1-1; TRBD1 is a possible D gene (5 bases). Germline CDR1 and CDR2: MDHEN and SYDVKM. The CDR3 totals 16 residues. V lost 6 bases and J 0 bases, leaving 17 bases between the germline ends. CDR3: CASSTDGAGLNTEAFF. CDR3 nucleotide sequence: TGTGCCAGCAGCACCGATGGGGCAGGGCTGAACACTGAAGCTTTCTTT.

Written as DNA, the CDR3 is TGTGCCAGCAGTTGGACAGGGAACACAGATACGCAGTATTTT. Residues: CASSWTGNTDTQYF. The V gene is TRBV6-6, the J gene TRBJ2-3, with 8 bases aligning to TRBD1. V was clipped by 4 bases and J by 2 bases; unmatched bases: 2. CDR3 length: 14 amino acids. Germline V gene sequence: CDR1 MNHNY, CDR2 SVGAGI (reference sequence).

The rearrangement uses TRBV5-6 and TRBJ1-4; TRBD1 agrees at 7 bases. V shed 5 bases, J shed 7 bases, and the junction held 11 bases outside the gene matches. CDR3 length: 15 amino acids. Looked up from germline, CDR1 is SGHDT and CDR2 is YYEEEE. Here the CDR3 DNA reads TGTGCCAGCAGGAGGTTCACAGGGGAACCTGAAAAACTGTTTTTT. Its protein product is CASRRFTGEPEKLFF.

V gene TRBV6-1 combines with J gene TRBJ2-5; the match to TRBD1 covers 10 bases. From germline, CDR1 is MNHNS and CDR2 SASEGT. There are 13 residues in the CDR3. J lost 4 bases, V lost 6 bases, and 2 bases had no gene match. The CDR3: CASSRDRGETQYF. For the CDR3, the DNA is TGTGCCAGCAGCCGGGACAGGGGAGAGACCCAGTACTTC.

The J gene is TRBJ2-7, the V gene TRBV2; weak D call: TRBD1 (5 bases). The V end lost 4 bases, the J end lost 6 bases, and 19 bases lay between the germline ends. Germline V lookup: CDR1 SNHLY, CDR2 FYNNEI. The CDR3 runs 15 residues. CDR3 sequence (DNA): TGTGCCAGCAGTGGATTAGCAGGGCCTTCTTTCGAGCAGTACTTC. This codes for CASSGLAGPSFEQYF.

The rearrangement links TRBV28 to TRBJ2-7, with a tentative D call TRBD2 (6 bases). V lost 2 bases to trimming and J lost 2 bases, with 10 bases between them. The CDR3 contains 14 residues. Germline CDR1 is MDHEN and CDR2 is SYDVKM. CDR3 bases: TGTGCCAGCAGTTTAGGGGAGGTTCCCTACGAGCAGTACTTC. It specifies CASSLGEVPYEQYF.

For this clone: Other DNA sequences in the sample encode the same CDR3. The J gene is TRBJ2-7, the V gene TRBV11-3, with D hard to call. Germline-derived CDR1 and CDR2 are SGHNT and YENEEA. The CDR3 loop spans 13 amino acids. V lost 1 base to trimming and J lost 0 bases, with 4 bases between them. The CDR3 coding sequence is TGTGCCAGCAGCTTAGGGGACTCCTACGAGCAGTACTTC. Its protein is CASSLGDSYEQYF.

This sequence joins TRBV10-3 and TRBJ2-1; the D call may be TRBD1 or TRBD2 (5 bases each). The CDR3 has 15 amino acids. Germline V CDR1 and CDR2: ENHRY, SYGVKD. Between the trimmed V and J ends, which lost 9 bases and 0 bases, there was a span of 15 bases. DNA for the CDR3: TGTGCCATTCGGGACGCCCGAAGCTCCTACAATGAGCAGTTCTTC. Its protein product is CAIRDARSSYNEQFF.

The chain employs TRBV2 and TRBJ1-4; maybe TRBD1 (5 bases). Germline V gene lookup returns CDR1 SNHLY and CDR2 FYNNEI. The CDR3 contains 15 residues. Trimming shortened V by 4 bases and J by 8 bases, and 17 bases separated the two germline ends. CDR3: CASSVGQPGVEKLFF. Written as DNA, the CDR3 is TGTGCCAGCAGTGTGGGGCAGCCGGGGGTGGAAAAACTGTTTTTT.

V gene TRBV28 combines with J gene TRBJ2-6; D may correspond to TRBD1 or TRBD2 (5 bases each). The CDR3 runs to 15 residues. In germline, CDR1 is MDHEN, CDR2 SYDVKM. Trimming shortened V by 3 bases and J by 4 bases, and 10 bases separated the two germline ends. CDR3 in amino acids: CASSLGVAGANVLTF. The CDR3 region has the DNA TGTGCCAGCAGTTTGGGGGTGGCAGGGGCCAACGTCCTGACTTTC.

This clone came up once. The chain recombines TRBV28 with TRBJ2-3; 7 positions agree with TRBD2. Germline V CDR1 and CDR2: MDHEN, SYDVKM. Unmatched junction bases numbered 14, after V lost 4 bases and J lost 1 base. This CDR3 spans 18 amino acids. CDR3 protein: CASSSTVGWLAGTDTQYF. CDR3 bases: TGTGCCAGCAGTTCAACGGTCGGTTGGCTAGCGGGCACAGATACGCAGTATTTT.

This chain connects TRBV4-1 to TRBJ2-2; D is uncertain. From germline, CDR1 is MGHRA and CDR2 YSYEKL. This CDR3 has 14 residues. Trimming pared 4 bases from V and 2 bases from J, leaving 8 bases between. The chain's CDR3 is CASSRTTNTGELFF. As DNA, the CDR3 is TGCGCCAGCAGCCGGACGACCAACACCGGGGAGCTGTTTTTT.

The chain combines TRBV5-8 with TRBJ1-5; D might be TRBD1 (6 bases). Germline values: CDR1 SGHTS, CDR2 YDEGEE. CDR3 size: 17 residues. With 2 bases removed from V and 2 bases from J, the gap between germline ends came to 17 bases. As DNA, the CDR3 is TGTGCCAGCAGCTTATCAAAGGACAGCTTGGGCAATCAGCCCCAGCATTTT. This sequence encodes CASSLSKDSLGNQPQHF. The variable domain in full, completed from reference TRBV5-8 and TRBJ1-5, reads EAGVTQSPTHLIKTRGQQATLRCSPISGHTSVYWYQQALGLGLQFLLWYDEGEERNRGNFPPRFSGRQFPNYSSELNVNALELEDSALYLCASSLSKDSLGNQPQHFGDGTRLSIL.

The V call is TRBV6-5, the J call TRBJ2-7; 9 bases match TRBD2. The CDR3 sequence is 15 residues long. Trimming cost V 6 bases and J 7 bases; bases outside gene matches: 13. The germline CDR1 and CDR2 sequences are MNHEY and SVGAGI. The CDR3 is CASSPYSGRSGEQYF. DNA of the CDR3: TGTGCCAGCAGCCCCTACAGCGGGAGGTCTGGGGAGCAGTACTTC.

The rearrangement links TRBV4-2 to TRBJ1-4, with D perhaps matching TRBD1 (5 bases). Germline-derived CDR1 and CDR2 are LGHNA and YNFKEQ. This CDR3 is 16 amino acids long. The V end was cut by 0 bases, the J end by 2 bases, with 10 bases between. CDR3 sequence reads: CASSQDGGRTNEKLFF. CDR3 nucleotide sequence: TGTGCCAGCAGCCAAGATGGGGGAAGGACTAATGAAAAACTGTTTTTT.

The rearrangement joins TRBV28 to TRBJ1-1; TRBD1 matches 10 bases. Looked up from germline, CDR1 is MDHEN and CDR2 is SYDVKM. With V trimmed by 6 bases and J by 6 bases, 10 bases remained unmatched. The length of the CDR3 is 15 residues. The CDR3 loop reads CASRERTGGRSEAFF. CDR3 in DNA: TGTGCCAGCAGAGAAAGGACAGGGGGTCGGTCTGAAGCTTTCTTT.

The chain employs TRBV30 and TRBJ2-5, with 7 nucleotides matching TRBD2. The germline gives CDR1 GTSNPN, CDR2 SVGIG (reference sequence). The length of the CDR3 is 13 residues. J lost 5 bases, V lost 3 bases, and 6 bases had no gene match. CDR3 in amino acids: CAWSRRREETQYF. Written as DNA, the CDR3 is TGTGCCTGGAGCCGACGGCGGGAGGAGACCCAGTACTTC.

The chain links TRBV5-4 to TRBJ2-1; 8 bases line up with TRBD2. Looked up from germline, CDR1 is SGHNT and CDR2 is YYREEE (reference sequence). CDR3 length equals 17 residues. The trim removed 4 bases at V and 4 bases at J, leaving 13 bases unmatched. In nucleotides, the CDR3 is TGTGCCAGCAGCGGGGGGCTTAGCGGGGTATCATACAATGAGCAGTTCTTC. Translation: CASSGGLSGVSYNEQFF.

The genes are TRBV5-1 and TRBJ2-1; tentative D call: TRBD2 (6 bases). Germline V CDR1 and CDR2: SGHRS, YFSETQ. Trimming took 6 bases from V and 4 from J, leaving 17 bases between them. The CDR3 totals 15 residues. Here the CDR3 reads CASNLAAAGYNEQFF. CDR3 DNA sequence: TGCGCCAGCAACCTGGCGGCGGCGGGGTACAATGAGCAGTTCTTC.

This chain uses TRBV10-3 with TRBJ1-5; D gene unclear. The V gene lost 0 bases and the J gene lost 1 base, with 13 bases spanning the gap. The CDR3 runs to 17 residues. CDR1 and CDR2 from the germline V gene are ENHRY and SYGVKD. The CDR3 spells CAISESAGFLSNQPQHF. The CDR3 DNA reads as TGTGCCATCAGTGAGTCCGCGGGATTTTTAAGCAATCAGCCCCAGCATTTT.